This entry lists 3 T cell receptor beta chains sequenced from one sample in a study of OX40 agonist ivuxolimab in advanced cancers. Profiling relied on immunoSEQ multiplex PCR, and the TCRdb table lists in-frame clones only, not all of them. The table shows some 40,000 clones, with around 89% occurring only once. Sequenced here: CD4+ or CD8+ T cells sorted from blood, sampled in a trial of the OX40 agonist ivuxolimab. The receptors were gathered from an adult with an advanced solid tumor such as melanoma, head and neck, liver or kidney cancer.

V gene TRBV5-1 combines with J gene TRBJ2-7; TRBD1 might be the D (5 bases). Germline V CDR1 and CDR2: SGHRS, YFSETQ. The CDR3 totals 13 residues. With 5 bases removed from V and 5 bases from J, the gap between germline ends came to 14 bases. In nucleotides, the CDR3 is TGCGCCAGCAGTATGGCAGGGTTGAACGAGCAGTACTTC. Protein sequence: CASSMAGLNEQYF.

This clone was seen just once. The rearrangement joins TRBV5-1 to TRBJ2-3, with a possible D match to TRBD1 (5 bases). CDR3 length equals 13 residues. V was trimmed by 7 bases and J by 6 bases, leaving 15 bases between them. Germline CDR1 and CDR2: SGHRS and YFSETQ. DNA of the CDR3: TGCGCCAGCGGGGCCCCCACCGGCGATACGCAGTATTTT. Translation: CASGAPTGDTQYF.

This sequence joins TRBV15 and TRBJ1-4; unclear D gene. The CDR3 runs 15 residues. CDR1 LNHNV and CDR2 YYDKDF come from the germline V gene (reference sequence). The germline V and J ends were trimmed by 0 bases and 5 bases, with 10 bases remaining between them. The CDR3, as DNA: TGTGCCACCAGCAGAGATAAGTGGGAGAATGAAAAACTGTTTTTT. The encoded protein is CATSRDKWENEKLFF.